Described below is a single T cell receptor beta chain sequence and its context. The sample is drawn from a study of cytomegalovirus exposure and HLA in healthy donors. Germline assignment: CDR1 SQVTM and CDR2 ANQGSEA. Losses at the gene ends were 5 bases for V and 8 bases for J; bases not matched to a gene: 5. This CDR3 region has 13 residues. The study ran its PCR with 60 Vbeta and 13 Jbeta primers. Libraries were prepared by immunoSEQ multiplex PCR; TCRdb keeps only in-frame clonotypes and omits some of them. This table holds under 110,000 clones, 75% found once. The V call is TRBV29-1, the J call TRBJ2-1, with 11 positions matching TRBD1. The sequence was obtained from a man in his fifties in good health and CMV-seronegative. Sequenced input: PBMCs. The CDR3: CSVRDRGNDEQFF. The CDR3, as DNA: TGCAGCGTTCGGGACAGGGGGAATGATGAGCAGTTCTTC.